This T cell receptor beta chain comes out of a study of blood T cell repertoires in COVID-19. Study context: Some COVID-19 samples were acute and others convalescent; all came from the United States, Italy and Spain.

As for this clone: Its ends do not fully match the called genes, so a read error is possible.

Profiling relied on immunoSEQ multiplex PCR, and the TCRdb table lists in-frame clones only, not all of them. The profile shows 250,000 to 300,000 clones, approximately 90% of them singletons. The CDR3 is made up of 12 amino acids. Germline CDR1 GTSNPN, CDR2 SVGIG (reference sequence). The sequencing input was peripheral blood. The sequence came from a woman aged 45-59 years with COVID-19, enrolled during active disease. The V and J genes are TRBV30 and TRBJ1-1, with 8 bases fitting TRBD1. CDR3 sequence: CAWIGQGALREF. CDR3 nucleotides: TGTGCCTGGATCGGGCAGGGGGCGCTGAGGGAGTTT. Supplemented by reference TRBV30 and TRBJ1-1, the full variable domain reads SQTIHQWPATLVQPVGSPLSLECTVEGTSNPNLYWYRQAAGRGLQLLFYSVGIGQISSEVPQNLSASRPQDRQFILSSKKLLLSDSGFYLCAWIGQGALREFGQGTRLTVV.